This record looks at one T cell receptor (beta chain) sequence and its context. Antigen specificity is unknown. Sequence at one end of the junction differs from germline and may be a read error. The record originates from a study of cytomegalovirus exposure and HLA in healthy donors. Clones were read by immunoSEQ multiplex PCR, and TCRdb kept only the in-frame ones, dropping some. The sample has about 79,000 clones, over 85% seen once. Separation from the roughly 670-subject first cohort characterized the roughly 110-subject validation cohort, to which the donors belonged. CDR3 length: 13 residues. CDR1 is MNHEY, CDR2 SVGAGI, per germline. Study-level points and caveats: Across donors, most TCRs were seen rarely, yet some public ones were widespread.

The chain is built from TRBV6-5 and TRBJ1-1; 9 bases line up with TRBD1. This sequence originates from a woman between 25 and 40 years old in good health and CMV-seronegative. The sample consisted of PBMCs. CDR3 amino acids: CATGTGLKTEAFF. CDR3 DNA sequence: TGTGCCACAGGGACAGGGCTGAAAACTGAAGCTTTCTTT.